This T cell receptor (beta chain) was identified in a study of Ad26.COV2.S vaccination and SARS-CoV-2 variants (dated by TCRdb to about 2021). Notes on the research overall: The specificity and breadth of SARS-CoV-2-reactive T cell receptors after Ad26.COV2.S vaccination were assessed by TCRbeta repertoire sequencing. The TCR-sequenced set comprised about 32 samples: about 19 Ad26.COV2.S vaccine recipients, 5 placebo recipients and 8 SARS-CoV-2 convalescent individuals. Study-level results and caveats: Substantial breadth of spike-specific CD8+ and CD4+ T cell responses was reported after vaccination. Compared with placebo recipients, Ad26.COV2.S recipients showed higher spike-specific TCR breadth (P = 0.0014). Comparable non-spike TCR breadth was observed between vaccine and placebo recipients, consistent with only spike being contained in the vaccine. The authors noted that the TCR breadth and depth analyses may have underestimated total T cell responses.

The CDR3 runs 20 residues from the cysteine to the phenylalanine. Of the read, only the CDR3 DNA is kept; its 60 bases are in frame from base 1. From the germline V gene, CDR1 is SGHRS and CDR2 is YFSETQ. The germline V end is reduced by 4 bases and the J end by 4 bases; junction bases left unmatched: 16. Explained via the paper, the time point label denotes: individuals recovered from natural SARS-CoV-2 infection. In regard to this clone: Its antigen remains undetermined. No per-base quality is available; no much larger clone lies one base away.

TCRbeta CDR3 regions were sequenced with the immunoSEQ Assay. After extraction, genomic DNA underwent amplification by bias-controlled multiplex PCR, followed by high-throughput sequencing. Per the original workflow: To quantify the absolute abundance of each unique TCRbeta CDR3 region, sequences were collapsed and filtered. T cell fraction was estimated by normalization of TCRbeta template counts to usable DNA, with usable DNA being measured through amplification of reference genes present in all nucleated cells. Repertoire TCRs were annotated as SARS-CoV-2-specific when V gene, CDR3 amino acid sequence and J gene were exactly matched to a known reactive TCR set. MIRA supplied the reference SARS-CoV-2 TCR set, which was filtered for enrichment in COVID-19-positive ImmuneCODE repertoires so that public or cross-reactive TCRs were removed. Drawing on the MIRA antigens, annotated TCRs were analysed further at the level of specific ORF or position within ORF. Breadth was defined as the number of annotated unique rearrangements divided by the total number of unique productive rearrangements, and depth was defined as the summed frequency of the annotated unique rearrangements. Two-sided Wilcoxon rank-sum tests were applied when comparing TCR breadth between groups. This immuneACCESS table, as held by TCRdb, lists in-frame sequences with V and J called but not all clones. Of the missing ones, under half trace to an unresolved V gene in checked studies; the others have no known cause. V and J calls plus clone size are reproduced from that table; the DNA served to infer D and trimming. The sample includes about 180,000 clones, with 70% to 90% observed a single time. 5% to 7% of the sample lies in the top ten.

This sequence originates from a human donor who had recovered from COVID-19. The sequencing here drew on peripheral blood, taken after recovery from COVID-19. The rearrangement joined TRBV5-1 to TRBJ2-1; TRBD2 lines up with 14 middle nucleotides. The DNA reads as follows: TGCGCCAGCAGCACTCAAACCGGGACTAGCGGGAGTACGGGATACAATGAGCAGTTCTTC. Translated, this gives CASSTQTGTSGSTGYNEQFF.